These T cell receptor beta chains were read from a single sample in a study of shared clonotypes between healthy human individuals. Generated by immunoSEQ multiplex PCR, the TCRdb table keeps only in-frame clones and is missing some. The sample includes roughly 640,000 clones, roughly 97% of them seen just once. The material sequenced was naive CD4+ T cells sorted from blood. The receptors stem from a woman in her thirties in good health. The CDR3 runs from the conserved cysteine through the conserved F or W. A D gene is named only where the DNA matches it firmly. Size is stated for part of the rows, as once, few or many counts, or as a class when the clone is expanded.

j_call | v_call | clone_size | d_call | cdr3_length | cdr3_aa | cdr3_nt
TRBJ2-2 | TRBV7-7 | . | . | 15 | CASSPREGNTGELFF | TGTGCCAGCAGCCCCCGTGAAGGAAACACCGGGGAGCTGTTTTTT
TRBJ2-2 | TRBV4-1 | . | . | 17 | CASSQRNQALSTGELFF | TGCGCCAGCAGCCAGCGCAATCAGGCGTTGAGCACCGGGGAGCTGTTTTTT
TRBJ1-2 | TRBV28 | once | . | 13 | CASSLQGTYGYTF | TGTGCCAGCAGTTTGCAGGGGACATATGGCTACACCTTC
TRBJ2-7 | TRBV28 | . | . | 16 | CASSVTAIGSAYEQYF | TGTGCCAGCAGCGTGACAGCCATCGGGAGTGCCTACGAGCAGTACTTC
TRBJ1-1 | TRBV11-2 | . | . | 16 | CASSLDPGLRNTEAFF | TGTGCCAGCAGCTTAGATCCGGGACTCCGGAACACTGAAGCTTTCTTT
TRBJ2-3 | TRBV7-6 | once | . | 14 | CASSSKGSTDTQYF | TGTGCCAGCAGCTCGAAAGGGAGTACAGATACGCAGTATTTT
TRBJ1-2 | TRBV7-8 | . | TRBD1 | 15 | CASRGGTGADYGYTF | TGTGCCAGCAGAGGGGGGACAGGGGCCGACTATGGCTACACCTTC
TRBJ2-7 | TRBV28 | . | TRBD1 | 16 | CASSLSQGAKTYEQYF | TGTGCCAGCAGCCTATCCCAGGGGGCGAAAACCTACGAGCAGTACTTC
TRBJ1-2 | TRBV27 | . | TRBD1 | 16 | CASSFGFAGQGGGYTF | TGTGCCAGCAGTTTTGGGTTCGCGGGACAGGGCGGTGGCTACACCTTC
TRBJ2-1 | TRBV28 | . | TRBD2 | 17 | CASSPSWLAGLYNEQFF | TGTGCCAGCAGTCCAAGTTGGCTAGCGGGACTCTACAATGAGCAGTTCTTC
TRBJ2-7 | TRBV7-7 | . | . | 15 | CASSLFPGGPYEQYF | TGTGCCAGCAGCTTATTTCCCGGGGGCCCCTACGAGCAGTACTTC
TRBJ2-5 | TRBV28 | . | . | 13 | CASRPWGQETQYF | TGTGCCAGCAGACCTTGGGGGCAAGAGACCCAGTACTTC
TRBJ1-1 | TRBV28 | . | TRBD1 | 13 | CASRPKGAPRAFF | TGTGCCAGCAGGCCCAAGGGGGCGCCCAGAGCTTTCTTT
TRBJ2-3 | TRBV11-2 | . | . | 16 | CASSLGRSGDTDTQYF | TGTGCCAGCAGCTTAGGTCGTTCGGGAGACACAGATACGCAGTATTTT
TRBJ2-3 | TRBV19 | . | TRBD2 | 16 | CASSSRLAGETDTQYF | TGTGCCAGTAGTTCACGACTAGCGGGAGAAACAGATACGCAGTATTTT
TRBJ2-1 | TRBV19 | once | TRBD2 | 20 | CASSPLRGRSGRLTYNEQFF | TGTGCCAGTAGTCCGCTTCGAGGTCGTAGCGGGAGATTGACCTACAATGAGCAGTTCTTC
TRBJ2-7 | TRBV6-5 | . | . | 13 | CASSYGGSYEQYF | TGTGCCAGCAGTTACGGGGGGTCCTACGAGCAGTACTTC
TRBJ1-6 | TRBV4-1 | . | . | 15 | CASSPAGVGNSPLHF | TGCGCCAGCAGCCCAGCAGGGGTTGGCAATTCACCCCTCCACTTT
TRBJ2-7 | TRBV28 | once | . | 13 | CASSQFRDYEQYF | TGTGCCAGCAGCCAATTCAGGGACTACGAGCAGTACTTC
TRBJ2-7 | TRBV19 | . | . | 14 | CASSLGGAFYEQYF | TGTGCCAGTAGCCTAGGGGGAGCCTTTTATGAGCAGTACTTC
TRBJ2-7 | TRBV19 | . | . | 16 | CASSPGGQIPSGEQYF | TGTGCCAGTAGCCCTGGGGGGCAGATCCCCTCGGGCGAGCAGTACTTC
TRBJ1-1 | TRBV5-4 | . | . | 15 | CASSRRTPTGTEAFF | TGTGCCAGCAGTCGGCGGACACCCACGGGCACTGAAGCTTTCTTT
TRBJ2-2 | TRBV9 | . | TRBD1 | 13 | CASSVGDRQELFF | TGTGCCAGCAGCGTAGGGGACAGGCAGGAGCTGTTTTTT
TRBJ2-4 | TRBV5-4 | . | . | 11 | CASGSGNIQYF | TGTGCCAGCGGATCGGGGAACATTCAGTACTTC
TRBJ1-1 | TRBV5-1 | once | . | 14 | CASSSGLSNTEAFF | TGCGCCAGCAGCTCTGGTCTTTCGAACACTGAAGCTTTCTTT
TRBJ1-1 | TRBV19 | . | . | 15 | CASSIWPTPLYPAFF | TGTGCCAGTAGTATATGGCCGACACCCCTGTATCCAGCTTTCTTT
TRBJ2-5 | TRBV6-6 | . | . | 14 | CASSYSSQEETQYF | TGTGCCAGCAGTTACTCATCACAGGAAGAGACCCAGTACTTC
TRBJ2-5 | TRBV7-9 | . | . | 14 | CASSSSTGKETQYF | TGTGCCAGCAGCTCAAGTACCGGGAAAGAGACCCAGTACTTC
TRBJ1-5 | TRBV18 | once | . | 13 | CASSPGNNQPQHF | TGTGCCAGCTCACCAGGGAATAATCAGCCCCAGCATTTT
TRBJ2-3 | TRBV4-2 | . | TRBD2 | 14 | CASSGTSGTDTQYF | TGTGCCAGCTCAGGGACTAGCGGCACAGATACGCAGTATTTT
TRBJ2-1 | TRBV23-1 | . | TRBD1 | 15 | CASGRDRDGCDEQFF | TGCGCCAGCGGCCGGGACAGGGATGGGTGCGATGAGCAGTTCTTC
TRBJ1-1 | TRBV2 | . | . | 14 | CASRGFRGGTEAFF | TGTGCCAGCAGGGGGTTTAGGGGAGGCACTGAAGCTTTCTTT